Listed here is a single TCR beta chain. Its antigen target is currently unknown. No much larger clone exists at a distance of one base, and base qualities are not known. This entry comes from a study of blood T cells in healthy people across ages (dated by TCRdb to about 2015). The study in broad terms: In model experiments, roughly one uniquely barcoded TCR beta cDNA molecule per two T cells was captured by template switching. To track age-related changes in TCR beta repertoire diversity, the study relied on deep sequencing normalized with unique cDNA molecular identifiers. Four age groups were formed from the donors: young (average roughly 16 years), middle-aged (roughly 38), aged (62) and long-lived (less than 85). Donors of different ages were randomly distributed across sequencing lanes to avoid experimental bias. For two donors (one aged 18 to 30 and one aged 80 or older), the study analyzed two additional independent replicas of 1 million unique cDNA reads from the same blood draw.

Systemically healthy Caucasian individuals from Russia, around 39 in total and aged about 6 to 95 years, were included as donors. Each donor gave 8 to 10 milliliters of peripheral blood, collected into EDTA-treated Vacutainer tubes. Ficoll-Paque density-gradient centrifugation was used to isolate PBMCs, with at least 6.5 million obtained per sample. Trizol reagent was used to extract total RNA from PBMCs, with at least 6 micrograms per sample. Naive CD45RAhigh/CD27high T cell percentages were measured by flow cytometry on a PBMC aliquot from every donor. From its cysteine to its phenylalanine, the CDR3 spans 15 amino acids. The entry retains the CDR3 DNA only, 45 bases that are in frame from base 1. V lost 5 bases and J lost 9 bases; the stretch between them is 22 bases long. CDR1 and CDR2 (MNHEY, SVGEGT) derive from the germline V gene. What the authors observed across the whole study: Observed TCR beta diversity per million T cells fell roughly linearly with age, and a significant reduction was already apparent by age about 36. Because donor CMV infection status was unknown, age-related changes in expanded clonotypes were potentially confounded. Total diversity estimates from one million sequenced T cells were considered lower bounds and underestimates. The long-lived group showed more naive CD4+ T cells, fewer expanded clones and increased TCR diversity than the aged group, suggesting age selection. There was a strong correlation between observed TCR beta diversity and the percentage of naive T cells measured by flow cytometry. Since profiling was done on bulk unsorted PBMCs, naive and antigen-experienced compartments could not be conclusively compared.

Libraries were prepared through 5' RACE. Sequencing took place on an Illumina HiSeq 2500. A second PCR of roughly 7 to 12 cycles was performed with a sample-barcoded 5' primer and a J-beta primer mix. A unique molecular identifier was introduced onto each TCR beta cDNA molecule by a template-switch 5' adaptor carrying 12 random nucleotides. Each sample yielded at least 3 million CDR3-containing paired-end reads. The Mint cDNA synthesis kit, primed by a TRBC-specific oligonucleotide, was used to synthesize first-strand cDNA from all RNA. All cDNA was treated with uracil-DNA glycosylase and then went through a first 18-cycle PCR with the universal primers M1SS and BC2_uni_R. In the source study's methods: Each sample was normalized by randomly selecting 1 million high-quality reads, each carrying a distinct molecular identifier. Reads with shared molecular identifiers were discarded instead of being binned into consensus sequences. CDR3 identification, clonotype clustering and error correction used MiTCR with a Q25 quality threshold and the strictest error-elimination algorithm. A nonparametric unseen species model with Euler transformation was used to estimate lower-bound total TCR beta diversity. Through fastp at Q25 and MiXCR, TCRdb rebuilt clones from the public reads, retaining in-frame beta chains. Rows are unified per CDR3 protein, each entry keeping the most common DNA and genes. Here the V and J calls rest on TCRdb's processing, not on the authors' analysis. This sample gives about 1.5 million distinct CDR3 sequences in total; around 40% of them show up just once. Of the sample, roughly 3.7% falls within the top ten clones.

Sequences were obtained from blood. The TCR comes from a woman aged 18-30 years in good health. Recombination linked TRBV6-2 or TRBV6-3 to TRBJ2-5; the D gene cannot be named for sure. The CDR3 here reads CASSGLDPKYGAQYF. The bases read TGTGCCAGCAGTGGCTTGGACCCGAAGTATGGAGCCCAGTACTTC.